This TCR beta chain was documented in a study of tumor-infiltrating lymphocytes in oesophageal squamous cell carcinoma. This clonotype showed up many times. V was clipped by 6 bases and J by 1 base; unmatched bases: 8. Germline loops: CDR1 MNHNS, CDR2 SASEGT. CDR3 length equals 15 residues. TCRdb re-called the PCR reads through MiXCR, storing one row per CDR3 protein. The data contain tens of thousands of distinct CDR3 sequences, 36% of them singletons. The V gene is TRBV6-1, the J gene TRBJ1-1, with 7 bases fitting TRBD1. Sequencing was done on a sample of esophageal tumor tissue. The receptor was isolated from a male donor with esophageal squamous cell carcinoma. DNA for the CDR3: TGTGCCAGCAGGCCACTCGACAGGGAGAACACTGAAGCTTTCTTT. Translating it yields CASRPLDRENTEAFF.